This TCR beta chain is drawn from a study of T cells after yellow fever vaccination. Germline V gene lookup returns CDR1 MDHEN and CDR2 SYDVKM. J lost 0 bases, V lost 5 bases, and 6 bases had no gene match. There are 18 residues in the CDR3. This clonotype was counted many times. TCRdb re-called the 5' RACE reads through MiXCR, storing one row per CDR3 protein. Here the sample spans under 600,000 distinct CDR3 sequences, 13% being singletons. The V and J genes are TRBV28 and TRBJ2-1, with 14 bases that match TRBD2. This clonotype was obtained from a man aged 25-45 years who received the YFV17D yellow fever vaccine. Here the sequenced sample was PBMCs, taken on the day of the yellow fever booster vaccination. The CDR3 nucleotides are TGTGCCAGCAGTCTCGGACTAGCGGGAGGCTCCTCCTACAATGAGCAGTTCTTC. As protein: CASSLGLAGGSSYNEQFF.